The 11 T cell receptor beta chains below all came from one sample that was sequenced in a study of blood T cell repertoires in COVID-19. Repertoires were generated with immunoSEQ multiplex PCR, while TCRdb's copy carries only in-frame clones and drops some. Of 140,000 to 150,000 clones listed, 65% to 80% are singletons. The sample taken for sequencing was peripheral blood. Receptors were obtained from a man aged 50 to 59 with acute or convalescent COVID-19.

The V and J genes are TRBV6-6 and TRBJ1-6; 7 nucleotides line up with TRBD1. CDR3 length: 17 residues. Germline trimming cut 5 bases from V and 0 bases from J; bases unmatched to any gene: 7. Germline V gene data show CDR1 as MNHNY and CDR2 as SVGAGI (reference sequence). Here the CDR3 DNA reads TGTGCCAGCAGTCCTGGGACAGAGAGCTCCTATAATTCACCCCTCCACTTT. Translation gives CASSPGTESSYNSPLHF.

The chain joins TRBV15 to TRBJ1-4, with 9 bases matching TRBD1. The junction had 4 bases not matched to a gene; V was cut back by 4 bases and J by 4 bases. This CDR3 is built from 15 residues. The germline gives CDR1 LNHNV, CDR2 YYDKDF (reference sequence). The chain's CDR3 is CATSINRGLNEKLFF. The DNA for the CDR3 is TGTGCCACCAGCATAAACAGGGGGCTTAATGAAAAACTGTTTTTT.

The chain carries TRBV5-4 and TRBJ2-2; D may be TRBD1 (6 bases). V lost 2 bases and J 4 bases, leaving 9 bases between the germline ends. The CDR3 sequence is 14 residues long. Germline V gene lookup returns CDR1 SGHNT and CDR2 YYREEE (reference sequence). The CDR3 reads CASSFGQTTGELFF. DNA for the CDR3: TGTGCCAGCAGCTTCGGACAGACCACCGGGGAGCTGTTTTTT.

The chain links TRBV15 to TRBJ1-2, with D possibly TRBD1 on 5 matching bases. Trimming stripped 0 bases from V and 10 bases from J, with 18 bases between. The CDR3 has 15 residues. The germline gives CDR1 LNHNV, CDR2 YYDKDF (reference sequence). CDR3 sequence reads: CATSRDRGITGDYTF. In DNA, the CDR3 is TGTGCCACCAGCAGAGATCGGGGGATAACCGGCGACTACACCTTC.

The V and J genes are TRBV19 and TRBJ1-1; 9 bases are a match to TRBD1. V gave up 9 bases and J gave up 6 bases; unmatched junction bases: 5. CDR3 length: 12 amino acids. Germline V gives CDR1 LNHDA, CDR2 SQIVND (reference sequence). The CDR3 DNA follows: TGTGCCAGCAAACAGGGGGCCGCTGAAGCTTTCTTT. This translates into CASKQGAAEAFF.

The chain recombines TRBV11-2 with TRBJ1-2; 9 nucleotides line up with TRBD1. V lost 3 bases to trimming and J lost 5 bases; unmatched junction nucleotides: 7. CDR1 is SGHAT and CDR2 is FQNNGV in the germline V gene. CDR3 length: 15 residues. The CDR3 sequence is CASSFGLGQGYGYTF. Written as DNA, the CDR3 is TGTGCCAGCAGCTTCGGATTGGGACAGGGTTATGGCTACACCTTC.

The chain has TRBV2 and TRBJ2-2, with TRBD2 matching 7 bases. This CDR3 contains 13 residues. J gave up 2 bases and V 9 bases, and 3 bases lay outside the gene matches. Germline CDR1 is SNHLY and CDR2 is FYNNEI. The CDR3 protein is CARGGSNTGELFF. CDR3 nucleotide sequence: TGTGCCAGGGGCGGGAGCAACACCGGGGAGCTGTTTTTT.

This rearrangement joins TRBV10-3 to TRBJ2-5, with 12 bases identical to TRBD1. Germline CDR1 is ENHRY and CDR2 is SYGVKD. The CDR3 extends over 16 amino acids. Unmatched junction bases numbered 13, after V lost 10 bases and J lost 4 bases. This CDR3 reads CATLEGTGGLGETQYF. The DNA for the CDR3 is TGTGCCACCTTGGAAGGGACAGGGGGCTTGGGAGAGACCCAGTACTTC.

The rearrangement links TRBV20-1 to TRBJ2-1; the D gene is possibly TRBD2 (6 bases). Trimming cost V 5 bases and J 8 bases, with 10 bases left between them. The germline V gene has CDR1 DFQATT and CDR2 SNEGSKA (reference sequence). CDR3 length: 11 residues. The CDR3, as DNA: TGCAGTGCTTCCGGGGGAGATGAGCAGTTCTTC. The encoded protein is CSASGGDEQFF.

The rearrangement links TRBV10-1 to TRBJ1-1, with 11 bases that match TRBD1. With 5 bases clipped from V and 4 bases from J, the junction kept 12 bases outside the gene matches. CDR1 is WNHNN, CDR2 SYGVQD, per germline (reference sequence). CDR3 size: 17 residues. CDR3 loop: CASSPYLPGTGGTEAFF. In DNA, the CDR3 is TGCGCCAGCAGTCCCTATCTACCCGGGACAGGGGGCACTGAAGCTTTCTTT.

This clone was detected only a few times. The chain couples TRBV23-1 to TRBJ2-1; TRBD2 aligns across 8 bases. TRBV23-1 carries the ORF label, with uncertain function. With V trimmed by 2 bases and J by 3 bases, 6 bases remained unmatched. The CDR3 runs to 16 residues. CDR3 residues: CASSQPGRGDYNEQFF. The CDR3 nucleotides read TGCGCCAGCAGTCAACCAGGGCGGGGGGACTACAATGAGCAGTTCTTC.